The entry that follows covers one T cell receptor (beta chain) sequence. The table came from immunoSEQ multiplex PCR; TCRdb's copy has only in-frame clones and leaves some out. The table has about 460,000 clones, approximately 71% seen once. This record belongs to a study of shared clonotypes between healthy human individuals. Germline assignment: CDR1 SGHVS and CDR2 FQNEAQ. V gave up 5 bases and J gave up 3 bases, with 13 bases separating them. The CDR3 has 14 amino acids. Sequenced: PBMCs. The source is a woman between 35 and 50 years old in good health. Some clones in this sample may be carry-over from other donors' samples. The gene calls are TRBV7-8 and TRBJ1-2; D gene ambiguous. The CDR3 DNA reads TGTGCCAGCAGCGCCTCTCTATCTGACTATGGCTACACCTTC. This gives the protein CASSASLSDYGYTF.